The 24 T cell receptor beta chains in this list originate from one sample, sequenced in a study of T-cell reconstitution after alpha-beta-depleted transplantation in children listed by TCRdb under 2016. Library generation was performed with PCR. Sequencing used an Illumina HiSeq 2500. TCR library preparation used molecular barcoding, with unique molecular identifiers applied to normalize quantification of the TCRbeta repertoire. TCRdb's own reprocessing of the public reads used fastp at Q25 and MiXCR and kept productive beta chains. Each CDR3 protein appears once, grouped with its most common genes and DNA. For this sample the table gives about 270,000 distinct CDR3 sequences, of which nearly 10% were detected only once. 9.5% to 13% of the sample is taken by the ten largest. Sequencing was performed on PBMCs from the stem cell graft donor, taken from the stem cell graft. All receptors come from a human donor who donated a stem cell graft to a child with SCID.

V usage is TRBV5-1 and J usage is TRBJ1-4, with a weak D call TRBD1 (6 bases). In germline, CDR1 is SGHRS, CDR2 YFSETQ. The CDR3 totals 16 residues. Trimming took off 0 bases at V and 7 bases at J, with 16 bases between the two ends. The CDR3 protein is CASSLGPDRGAEKLFF. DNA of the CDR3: TGCGCCAGCAGCTTGGGCCCCGATAGGGGGGCTGAAAAACTGTTTTTT.

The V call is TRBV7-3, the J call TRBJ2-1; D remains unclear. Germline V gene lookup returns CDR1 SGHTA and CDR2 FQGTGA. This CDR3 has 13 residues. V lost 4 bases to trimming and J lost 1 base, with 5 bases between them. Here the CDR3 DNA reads TGTGCCAGCAGCTCAAATTCCTACAATGAGCAGTTCTTC. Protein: CASSSNSYNEQFF.

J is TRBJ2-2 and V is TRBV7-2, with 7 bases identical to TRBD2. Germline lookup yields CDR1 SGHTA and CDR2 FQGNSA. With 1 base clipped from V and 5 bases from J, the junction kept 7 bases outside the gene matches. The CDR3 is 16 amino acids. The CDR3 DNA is TGTGCCAGCAGCTTAGGTTGGACTAGTTTGACCGGGGAGCTGTTTTTT. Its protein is CASSLGWTSLTGELFF.

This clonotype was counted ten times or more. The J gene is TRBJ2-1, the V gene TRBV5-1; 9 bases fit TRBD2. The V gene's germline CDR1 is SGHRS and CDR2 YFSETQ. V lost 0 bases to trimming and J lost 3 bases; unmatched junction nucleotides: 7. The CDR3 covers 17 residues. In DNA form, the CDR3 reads TGCGCCAGCAGCTTGGCCATGGGACTAGCTGGCTACAATGAGCAGTTCTTC. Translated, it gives CASSLAMGLAGYNEQFF. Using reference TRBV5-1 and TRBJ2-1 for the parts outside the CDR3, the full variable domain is KAGVTQTPRYLIKTRGQQVTLSCSPISGHRSVSWYQQTPGQGLQFLFEYFSETQRNKGNFPGRFSGRQFSNSRSEMNVSTLELGDSALYLCASSLAMGLAGYNEQFFGPGTRLTVL.

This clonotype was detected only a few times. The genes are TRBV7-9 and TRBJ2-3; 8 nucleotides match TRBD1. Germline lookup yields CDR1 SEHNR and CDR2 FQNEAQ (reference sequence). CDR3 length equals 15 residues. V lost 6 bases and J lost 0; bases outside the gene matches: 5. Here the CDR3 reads CASRNRGFSTDTQYF. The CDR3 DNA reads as TGTGCCAGCAGAAACAGGGGGTTTAGCACAGATACGCAGTATTTT.

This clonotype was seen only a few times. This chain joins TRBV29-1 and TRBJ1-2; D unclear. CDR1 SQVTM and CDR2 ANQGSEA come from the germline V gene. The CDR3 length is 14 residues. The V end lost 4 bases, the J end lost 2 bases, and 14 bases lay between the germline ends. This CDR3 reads CSVVLTSGNYGYTF. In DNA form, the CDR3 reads TGCAGCGTTGTGCTCACGAGCGGGAACTATGGCTACACCTTC.

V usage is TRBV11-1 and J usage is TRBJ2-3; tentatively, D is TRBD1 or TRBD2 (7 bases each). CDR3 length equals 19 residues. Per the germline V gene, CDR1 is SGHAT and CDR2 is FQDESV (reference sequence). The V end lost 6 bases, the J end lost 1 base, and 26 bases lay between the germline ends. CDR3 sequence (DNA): TGTGCCAGCAGGACCGGATCTCTAGCAGGGGGGGGAGGCACAGATACGCAGTATTTT. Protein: CASRTGSLAGGGGTDTQYF. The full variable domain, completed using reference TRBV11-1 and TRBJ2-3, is EAEVAQSPRYKITEKSQAVAFWCDPISGHATLYWYRQILGQGPELLVQFQDESVVDDSQLPKDRFSAERLKGVDSTLKIQPAELGDSAMYLCASRTGSLAGGGGTDTQYFGPGTRLTVL.

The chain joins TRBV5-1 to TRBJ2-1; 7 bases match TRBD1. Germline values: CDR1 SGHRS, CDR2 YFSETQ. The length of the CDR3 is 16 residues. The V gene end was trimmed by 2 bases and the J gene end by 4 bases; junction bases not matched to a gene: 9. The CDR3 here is CASSFWSGTVYNEQFF. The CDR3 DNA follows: TGCGCCAGCAGCTTCTGGTCCGGGACAGTATACAATGAGCAGTTCTTC.

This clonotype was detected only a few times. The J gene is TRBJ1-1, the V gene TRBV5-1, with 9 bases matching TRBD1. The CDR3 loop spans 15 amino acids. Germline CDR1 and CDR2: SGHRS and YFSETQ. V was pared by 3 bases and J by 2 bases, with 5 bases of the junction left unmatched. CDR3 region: CASSWPGQGNTEAFF. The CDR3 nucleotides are TGCGCCAGCAGCTGGCCGGGACAGGGTAACACTGAAGCTTTCTTT.

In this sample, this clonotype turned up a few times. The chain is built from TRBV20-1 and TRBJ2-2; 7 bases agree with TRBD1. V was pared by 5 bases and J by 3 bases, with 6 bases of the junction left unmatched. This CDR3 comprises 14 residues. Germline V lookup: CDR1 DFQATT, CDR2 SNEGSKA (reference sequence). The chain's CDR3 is CSAEGQGDTGELFF. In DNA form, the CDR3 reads TGCAGTGCTGAGGGGCAGGGGGACACCGGGGAGCTGTTTTTT.

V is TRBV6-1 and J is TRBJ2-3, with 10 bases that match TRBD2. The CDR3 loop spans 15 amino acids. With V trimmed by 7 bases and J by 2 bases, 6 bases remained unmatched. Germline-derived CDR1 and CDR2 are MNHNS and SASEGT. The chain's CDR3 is CASTRAGGFTDTQYF. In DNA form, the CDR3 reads TGTGCCAGCACGAGAGCGGGGGGGTTCACAGATACGCAGTATTTT.

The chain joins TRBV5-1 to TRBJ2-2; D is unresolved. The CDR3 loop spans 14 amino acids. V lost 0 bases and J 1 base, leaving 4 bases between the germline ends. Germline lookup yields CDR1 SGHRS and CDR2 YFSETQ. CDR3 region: CASSLVQNTGELFF. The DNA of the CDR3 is TGCGCCAGCAGCTTGGTTCAGAACACCGGGGAGCTGTTTTTT. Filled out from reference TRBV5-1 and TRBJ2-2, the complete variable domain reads KAGVTQTPRYLIKTRGQQVTLSCSPISGHRSVSWYQQTPGQGLQFLFEYFSETQRNKGNFPGRFSGRQFSNSRSEMNVSTLELGDSALYLCASSLVQNTGELFFGEGSRLTVL.

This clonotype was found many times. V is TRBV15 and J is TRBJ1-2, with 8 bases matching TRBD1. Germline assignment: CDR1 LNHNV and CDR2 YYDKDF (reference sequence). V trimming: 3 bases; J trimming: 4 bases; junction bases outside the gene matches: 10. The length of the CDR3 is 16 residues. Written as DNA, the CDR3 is TGTGCCACCAGCAGTGACAGGGGACCATCCCCCTATGGCTACACCTTC. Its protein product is CATSSDRGPSPYGYTF.

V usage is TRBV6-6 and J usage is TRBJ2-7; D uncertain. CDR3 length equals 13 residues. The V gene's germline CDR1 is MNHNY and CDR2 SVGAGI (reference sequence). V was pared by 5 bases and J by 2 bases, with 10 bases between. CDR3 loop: CASSLPPTYEQYF. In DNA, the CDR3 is TGTGCCAGCAGTCTTCCTCCGACCTACGAGCAGTACTTC.

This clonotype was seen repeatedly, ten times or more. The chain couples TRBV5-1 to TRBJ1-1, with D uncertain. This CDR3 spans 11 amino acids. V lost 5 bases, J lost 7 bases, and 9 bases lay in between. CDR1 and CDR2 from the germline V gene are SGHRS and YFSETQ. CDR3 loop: CASSVSGEAFF. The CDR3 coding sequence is TGCGCCAGCAGTGTGAGCGGTGAAGCTTTCTTT.

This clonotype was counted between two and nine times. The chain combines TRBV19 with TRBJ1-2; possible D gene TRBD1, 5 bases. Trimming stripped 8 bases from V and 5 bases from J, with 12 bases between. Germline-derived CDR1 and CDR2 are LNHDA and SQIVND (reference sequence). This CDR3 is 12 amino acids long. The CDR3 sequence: CASLRRGYGYTF. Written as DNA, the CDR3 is TGTGCCAGTCTGAGAAGGGGTTATGGCTACACCTTC.

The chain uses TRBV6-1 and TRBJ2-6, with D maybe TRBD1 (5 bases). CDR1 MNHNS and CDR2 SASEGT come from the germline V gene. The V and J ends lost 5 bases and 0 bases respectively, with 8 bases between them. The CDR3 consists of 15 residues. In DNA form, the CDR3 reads TGTGCCAGCAGTACAGGAAGCTCTGGGGCCAACGTCCTGACTTTC. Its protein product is CASSTGSSGANVLTF.

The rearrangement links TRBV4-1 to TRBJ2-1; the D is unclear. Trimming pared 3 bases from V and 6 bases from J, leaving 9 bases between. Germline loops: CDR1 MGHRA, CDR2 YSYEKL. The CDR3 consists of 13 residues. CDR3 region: CASSQVSSNEQFF. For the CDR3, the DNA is TGCGCCAGCAGCCAGGTCTCTTCCAATGAGCAGTTCTTC.

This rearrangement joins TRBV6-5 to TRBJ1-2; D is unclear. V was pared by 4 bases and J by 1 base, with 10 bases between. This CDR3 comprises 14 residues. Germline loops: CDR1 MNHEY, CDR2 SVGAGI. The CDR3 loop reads CASSSAWRNYGYTF. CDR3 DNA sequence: TGTGCCAGCAGTTCCGCGTGGCGTAACTATGGCTACACCTTC.

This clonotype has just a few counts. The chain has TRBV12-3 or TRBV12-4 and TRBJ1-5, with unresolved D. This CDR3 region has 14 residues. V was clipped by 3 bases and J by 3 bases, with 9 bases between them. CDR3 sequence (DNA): TGTGCCAGCAGTTTGGGAGGGCCCAATCAGCCCCAGCATTTT. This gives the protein CASSLGGPNQPQHF.

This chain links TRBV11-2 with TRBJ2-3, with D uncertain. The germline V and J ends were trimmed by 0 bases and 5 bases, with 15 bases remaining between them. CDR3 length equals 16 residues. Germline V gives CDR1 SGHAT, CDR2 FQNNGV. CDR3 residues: CASSLDRAGGIDTQYF. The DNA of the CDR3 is TGTGCCAGCAGCTTAGATCGGGCCGGTGGTATAGATACGCAGTATTTT.

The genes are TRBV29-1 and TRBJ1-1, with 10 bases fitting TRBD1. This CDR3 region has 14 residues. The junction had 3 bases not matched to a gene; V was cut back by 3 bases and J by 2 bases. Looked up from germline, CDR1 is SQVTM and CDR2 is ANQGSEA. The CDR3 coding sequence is TGCAGCGTTGATAGACAGGGGGCCAACACTGAAGCTTTCTTT. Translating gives CSVDRQGANTEAFF.

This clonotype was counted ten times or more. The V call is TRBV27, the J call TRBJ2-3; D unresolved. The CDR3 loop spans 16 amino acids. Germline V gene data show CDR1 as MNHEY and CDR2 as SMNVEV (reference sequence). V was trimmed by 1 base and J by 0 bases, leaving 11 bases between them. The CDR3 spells CASSLFMADSTDTQYF. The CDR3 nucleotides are TGTGCCAGCAGTTTATTCATGGCGGACAGCACAGATACGCAGTATTTT.

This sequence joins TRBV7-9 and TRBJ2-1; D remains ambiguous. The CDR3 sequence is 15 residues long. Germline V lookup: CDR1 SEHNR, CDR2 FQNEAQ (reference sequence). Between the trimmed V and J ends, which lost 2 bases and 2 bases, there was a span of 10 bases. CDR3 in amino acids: CASSLFDTTYNEQFF. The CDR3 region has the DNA TGTGCCAGCAGCTTATTCGACACCACCTACAATGAGCAGTTCTTC.